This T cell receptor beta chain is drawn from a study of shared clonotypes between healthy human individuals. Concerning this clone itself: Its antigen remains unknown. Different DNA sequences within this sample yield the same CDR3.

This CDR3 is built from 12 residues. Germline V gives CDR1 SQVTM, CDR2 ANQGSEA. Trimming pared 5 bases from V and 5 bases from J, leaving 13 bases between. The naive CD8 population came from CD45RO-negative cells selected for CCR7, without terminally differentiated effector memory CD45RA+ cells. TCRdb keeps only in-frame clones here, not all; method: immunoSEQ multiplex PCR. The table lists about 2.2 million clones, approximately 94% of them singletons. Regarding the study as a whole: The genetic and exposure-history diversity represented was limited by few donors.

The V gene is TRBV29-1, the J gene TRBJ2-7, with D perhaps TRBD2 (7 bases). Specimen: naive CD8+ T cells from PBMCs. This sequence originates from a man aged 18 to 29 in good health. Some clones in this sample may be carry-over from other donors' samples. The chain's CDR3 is CSVLGGTNEQYF. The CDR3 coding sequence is TGCAGCGTTCTCGGGGGGACAAACGAGCAGTACTTC.